This entry concerns a single TCR beta chain. The antigen remains unidentified. This specimen comes from a study of PD-1 blockade in classical Hodgkin lymphoma. This CDR3 has 13 amino acids. CDR1 SGHTA and CDR2 FQGNSA come from the germline V gene. V was shortened by 0 bases and J by 1 base, with 3 bases between the two germline ends. Brentuximab vedotin exposure varied, and every patient relapsed after autologous stem cell transplantation. Out of thawed PBMCs, magnetic negative selection purified CD4+ T cells. The data were produced by immunoSEQ multiplex PCR, yet TCRdb's version contains in-frame clones alone and is incomplete. The data show tens of thousands of clones, 80% to 85% seen once. Overall study results and limits: The study found that TCR diversity rose significantly by C4D1 in CD4+ but not CD8+ cells. Repertoire difference causes, possibly disease activity or prior therapy, remain undefined. Newly diagnosed patients had baseline TCR diversity that was reportedly lower than that of healthy donors.

The specimen comprised CD4+ T cells from blood, sampled at baseline. This TCR came from a human donor with classical Hodgkin lymphoma. The chain combines TRBV7-2 with TRBJ1-1; D gene ambiguous. The CDR3: CASSLAENTEAFF. CDR3 nucleotide sequence: TGTGCCAGCAGCTTAGCTGAGAACACTGAAGCTTTCTTT. The variable domain in full, with the rest retrieved from reference TRBV7-2 and TRBJ1-1, is GAGVSQSPSNKVTEKGKDVELRCDPISGHTALYWYRQSLGQGLEFLIYFQGNSAPDKSGLPSDRFSAERTGGSVSTLTIQRTQQEDSAVYLCASSLAENTEAFFGQGTRLTVV.